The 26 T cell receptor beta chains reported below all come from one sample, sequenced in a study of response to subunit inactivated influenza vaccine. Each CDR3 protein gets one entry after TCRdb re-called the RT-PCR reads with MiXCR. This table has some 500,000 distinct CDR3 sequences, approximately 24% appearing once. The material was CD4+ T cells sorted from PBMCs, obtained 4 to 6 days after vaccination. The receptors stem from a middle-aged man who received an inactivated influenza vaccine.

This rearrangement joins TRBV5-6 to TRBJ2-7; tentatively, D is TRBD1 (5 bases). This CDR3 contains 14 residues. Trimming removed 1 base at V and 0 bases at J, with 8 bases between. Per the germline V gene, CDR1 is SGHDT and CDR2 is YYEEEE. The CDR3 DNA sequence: TGTGCCAGCAGCTTGCTGGGGCCCTCCTACGAGCAGTACTTC. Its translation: CASSLLGPSYEQYF. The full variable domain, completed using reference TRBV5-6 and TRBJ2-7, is DAGVTQSPTHLIKTRGQQVTLRCSPKSGHDTVSWYQQALGQGPQFIFQYYEEEERQRGNFPDRFSGHQFPNYSSELNVNALLLGDSALYLCASSLLGPSYEQYFGPGTRLTVT.

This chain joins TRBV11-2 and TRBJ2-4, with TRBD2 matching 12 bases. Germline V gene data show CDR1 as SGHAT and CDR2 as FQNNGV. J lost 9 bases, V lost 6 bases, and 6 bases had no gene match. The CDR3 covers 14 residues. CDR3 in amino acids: CASSSTSGRFIQYF. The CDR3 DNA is TGTGCCAGCAGTTCGACTAGCGGGAGATTCATTCAGTACTTC.

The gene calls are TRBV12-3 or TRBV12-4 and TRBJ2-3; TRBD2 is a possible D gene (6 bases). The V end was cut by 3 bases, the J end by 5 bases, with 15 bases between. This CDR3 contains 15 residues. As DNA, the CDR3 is TGTGCCAGCAGTTTTGGTCAGCGGGCAGGAGATACGCAGTATTTT. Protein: CASSFGQRAGDTQYF.

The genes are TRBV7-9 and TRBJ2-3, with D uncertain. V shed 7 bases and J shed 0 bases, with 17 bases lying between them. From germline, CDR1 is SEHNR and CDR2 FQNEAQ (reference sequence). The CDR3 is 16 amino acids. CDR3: CASNSNYALSTDTQYF. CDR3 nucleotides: TGTGCCAGCAACTCAAACTACGCCCTAAGCACAGATACGCAGTATTTT. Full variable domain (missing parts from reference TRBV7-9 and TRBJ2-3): DTGVSQNPRHKITKRGQNVTFRCDPISEHNRLYWYRQTLGQGPEFLTYFQNEAQLEKSRLLSDRFSAERPKGSFSTLEIQRTEQGDSAMYLCASNSNYALSTDTQYFGPGTRLTVL.

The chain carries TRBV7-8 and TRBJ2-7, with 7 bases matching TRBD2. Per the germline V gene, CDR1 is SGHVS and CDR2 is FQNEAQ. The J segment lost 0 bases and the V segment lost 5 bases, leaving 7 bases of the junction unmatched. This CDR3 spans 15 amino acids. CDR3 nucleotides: TGTGCCAGCAGCGTAGAGTGGGGGGGCTCCTACGAGCAGTACTTC. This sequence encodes CASSVEWGGSYEQYF.

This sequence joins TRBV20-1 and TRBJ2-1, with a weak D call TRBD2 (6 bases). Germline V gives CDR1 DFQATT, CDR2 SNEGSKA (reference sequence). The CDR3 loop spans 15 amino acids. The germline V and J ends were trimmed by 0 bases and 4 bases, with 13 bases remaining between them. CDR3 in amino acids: CSARDPQRAYNEQFF. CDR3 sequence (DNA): TGCAGTGCTAGAGATCCCCAGCGGGCGTACAATGAGCAGTTCTTC.

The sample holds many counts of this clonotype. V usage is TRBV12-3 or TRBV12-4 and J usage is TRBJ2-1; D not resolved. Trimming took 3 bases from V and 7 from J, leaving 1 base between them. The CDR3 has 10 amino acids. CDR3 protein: CASSFNEQFF. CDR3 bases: TGTGCCAGCAGTTTTAATGAGCAGTTCTTC.

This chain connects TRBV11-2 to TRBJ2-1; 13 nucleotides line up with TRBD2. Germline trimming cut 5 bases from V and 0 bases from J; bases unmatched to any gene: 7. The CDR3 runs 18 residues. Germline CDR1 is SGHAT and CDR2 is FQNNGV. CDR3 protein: CASSRTSGGISSYNEQFF. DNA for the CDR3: TGTGCCAGCAGCAGGACTAGCGGGGGAATAAGCTCCTACAATGAGCAGTTCTTC.

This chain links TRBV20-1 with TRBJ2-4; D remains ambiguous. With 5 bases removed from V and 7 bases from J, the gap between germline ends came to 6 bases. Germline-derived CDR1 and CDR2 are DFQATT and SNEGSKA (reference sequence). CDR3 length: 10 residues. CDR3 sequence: CSAGRNIQYF. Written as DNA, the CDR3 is TGCAGTGCTGGTAGGAACATTCAGTACTTC.

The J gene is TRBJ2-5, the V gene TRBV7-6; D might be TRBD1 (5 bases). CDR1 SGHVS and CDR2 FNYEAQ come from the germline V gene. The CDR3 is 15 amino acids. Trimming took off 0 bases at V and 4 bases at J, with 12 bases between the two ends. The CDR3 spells CASSLALQGGETQYF. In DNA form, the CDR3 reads TGTGCCAGCAGCTTAGCGCTGCAGGGCGGAGAGACCCAGTACTTC.

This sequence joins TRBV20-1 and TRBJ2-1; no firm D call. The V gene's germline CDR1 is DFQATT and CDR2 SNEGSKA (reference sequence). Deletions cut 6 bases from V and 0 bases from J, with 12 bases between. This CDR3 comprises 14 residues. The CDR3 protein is CSASRRSSYNEQFF. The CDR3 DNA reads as TGCAGTGCCAGCAGACGGAGCTCCTACAATGAGCAGTTCTTC.

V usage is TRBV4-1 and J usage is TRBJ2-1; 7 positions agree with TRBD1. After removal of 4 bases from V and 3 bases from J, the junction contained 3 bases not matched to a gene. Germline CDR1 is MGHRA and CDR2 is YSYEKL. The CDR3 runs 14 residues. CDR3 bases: TGCGCCAGCAGCCGGGGACAGAGCTACAATGAGCAGTTCTTC. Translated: CASSRGQSYNEQFF.

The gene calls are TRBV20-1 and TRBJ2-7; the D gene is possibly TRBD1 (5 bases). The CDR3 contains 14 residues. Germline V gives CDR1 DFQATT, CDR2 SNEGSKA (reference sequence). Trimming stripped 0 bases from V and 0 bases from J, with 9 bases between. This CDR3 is CSARDPRDSYEQYF. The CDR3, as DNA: TGCAGTGCTAGAGATCCCAGGGACTCCTACGAGCAGTACTTC.

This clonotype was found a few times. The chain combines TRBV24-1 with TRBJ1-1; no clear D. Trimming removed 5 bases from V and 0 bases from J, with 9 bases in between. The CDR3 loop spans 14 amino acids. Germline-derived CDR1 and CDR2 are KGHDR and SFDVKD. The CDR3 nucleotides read TGTGCCACCAGTGGCTCTGGGATGAACACTGAAGCTTTCTTT. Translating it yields CATSGSGMNTEAFF.

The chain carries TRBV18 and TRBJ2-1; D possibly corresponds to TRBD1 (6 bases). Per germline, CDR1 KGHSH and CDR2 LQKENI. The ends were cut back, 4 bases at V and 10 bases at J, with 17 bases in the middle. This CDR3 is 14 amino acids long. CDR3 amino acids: CASSRNQGQGEQFF. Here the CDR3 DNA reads TGTGCCAGCTCACGTAACCAGGGTCAGGGGGAGCAGTTCTTC.

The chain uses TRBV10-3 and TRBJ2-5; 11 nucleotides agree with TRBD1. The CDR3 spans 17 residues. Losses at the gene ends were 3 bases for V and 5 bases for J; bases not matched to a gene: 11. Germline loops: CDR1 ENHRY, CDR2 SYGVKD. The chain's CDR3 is CAISDRRTGGVEETQYF. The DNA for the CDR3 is TGTGCCATCAGTGATCGACGGACAGGGGGCGTAGAGGAGACCCAGTACTTC.

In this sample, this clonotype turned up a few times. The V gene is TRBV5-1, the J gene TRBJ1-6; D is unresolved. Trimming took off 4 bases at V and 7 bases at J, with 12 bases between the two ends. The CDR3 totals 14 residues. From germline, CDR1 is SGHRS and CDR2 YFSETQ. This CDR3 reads CASSPSTGNSPLHF. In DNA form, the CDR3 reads TGCGCCAGCAGCCCAAGCACGGGGAATTCACCCCTCCACTTT.

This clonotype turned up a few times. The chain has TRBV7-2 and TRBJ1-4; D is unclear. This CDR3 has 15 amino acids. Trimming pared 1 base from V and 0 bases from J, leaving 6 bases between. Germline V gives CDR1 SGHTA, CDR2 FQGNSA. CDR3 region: CASSLGRATNEKLFF. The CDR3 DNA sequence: TGTGCCAGCAGCTTAGGTCGAGCAACTAATGAAAAACTGTTTTTT.

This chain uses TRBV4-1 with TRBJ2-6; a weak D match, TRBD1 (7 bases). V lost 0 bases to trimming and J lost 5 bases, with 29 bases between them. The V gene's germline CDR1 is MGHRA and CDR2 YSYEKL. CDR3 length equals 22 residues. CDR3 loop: CASSQDWLRGALNPIWANVLTF. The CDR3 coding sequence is TGCGCCAGCAGCCAAGATTGGCTCAGGGGGGCTCTGAACCCAATCTGGGCCAACGTCCTGACTTTC.

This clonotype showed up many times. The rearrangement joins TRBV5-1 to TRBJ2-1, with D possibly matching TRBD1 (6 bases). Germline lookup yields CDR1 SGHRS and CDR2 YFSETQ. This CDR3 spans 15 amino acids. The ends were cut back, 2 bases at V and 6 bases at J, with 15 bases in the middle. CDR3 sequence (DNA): TGCGCCAGCAGCTTCGTCCCACAGGGTCGCAATGAGCAGTTCTTC. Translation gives CASSFVPQGRNEQFF.

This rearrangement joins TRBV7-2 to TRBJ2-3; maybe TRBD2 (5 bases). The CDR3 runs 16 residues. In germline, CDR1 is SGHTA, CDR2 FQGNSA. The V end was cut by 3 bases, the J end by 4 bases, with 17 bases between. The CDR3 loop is CASSFVASLAADTQYF. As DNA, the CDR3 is TGTGCCAGCAGCTTCGTCGCTAGCCTCGCCGCAGATACGCAGTATTTT.

The CDR3 region is CAAVKGTLKETQYF. The DNA of the CDR3 is TGTGCCGCCGTGAAAGGGACACTCAAGGAGACCCAGTACTTC. V gene TRBV6-1 combines with J gene TRBJ2-5; tentative D call: TRBD1 (6 bases). Trimming removed 11 bases from V and 5 bases from J, with 21 bases in between. CDR3 size: 14 residues. Germline assignment: CDR1 MNHNS and CDR2 SASEGT.

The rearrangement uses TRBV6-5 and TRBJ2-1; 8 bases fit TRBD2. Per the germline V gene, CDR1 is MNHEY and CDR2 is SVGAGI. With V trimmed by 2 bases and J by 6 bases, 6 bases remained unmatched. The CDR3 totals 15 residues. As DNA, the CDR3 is TGTGCCAGCAGTTACGGGCTAGCGGGCTCCAATGAGCAGTTCTTC. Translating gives CASSYGLAGSNEQFF.

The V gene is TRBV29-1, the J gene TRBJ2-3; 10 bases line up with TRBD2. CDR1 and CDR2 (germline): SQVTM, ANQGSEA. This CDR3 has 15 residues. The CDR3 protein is CSALGASGSTDTQYF. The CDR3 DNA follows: TGCAGTGCCCTAGGGGCTAGCGGGAGTACAGATACGCAGTATTTT.

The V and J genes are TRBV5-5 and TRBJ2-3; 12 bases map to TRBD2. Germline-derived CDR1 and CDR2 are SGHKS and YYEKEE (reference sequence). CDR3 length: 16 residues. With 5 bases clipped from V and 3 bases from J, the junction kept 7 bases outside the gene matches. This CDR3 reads CASRQAGLAGTDTQYF. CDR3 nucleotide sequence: TGTGCCAGCAGGCAGGCAGGACTAGCGGGAACAGATACGCAGTATTTT. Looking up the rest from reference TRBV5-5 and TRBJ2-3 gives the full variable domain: DAGVTQSPTHLIKTRGQQVTLRCSPISGHKSVSWYQQVLGQGPQFIFQYYEKEERGRGNFPDRFSARQFPNYSSELNVNALLLGDSALYLCASRQAGLAGTDTQYFGPGTRLTVL.

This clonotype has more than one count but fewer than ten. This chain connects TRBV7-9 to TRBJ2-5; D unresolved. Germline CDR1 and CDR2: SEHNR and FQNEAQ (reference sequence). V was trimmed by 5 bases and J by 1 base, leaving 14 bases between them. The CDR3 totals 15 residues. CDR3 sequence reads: CASSPRRTPQETQYF. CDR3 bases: TGTGCCAGCAGCCCAAGACGAACCCCCCAAGAGACCCAGTACTTC.